This T cell receptor beta chain was captured in a study of CD8+ T cells in alopecia areata. CDR1 and CDR2 (germline): SGDLS, YYNGEE. Trimming took 1 base from V and 6 from J; bases not matched to a gene: 9. There are 15 residues in the CDR3. Stated treatment: oral pan-JAK inhibitor, 5-10 mg twice daily. Sampling of alopecia areata patients yielded lesional scalp punch biopsies as well as peripheral blood. cDNA prepared by RNA extraction and subsequent reverse transcription served as the template for sequencing. The assay was immunoSEQ multiplex PCR, and TCRdb's table has in-frame clones only and misses some. The sample lists approximately 100,000 clones; 55% to 75% were seen once.

The origin of this receptor is a human donor with alopecia areata. The chain has TRBV9 and TRBJ1-2, with 7 bases identical to TRBD1. The source material was CD8+ T cells sorted from blood, sampled at week 56, from a patient treated with tofacitinib. CDR3: CASSVSGSTGDGYTF. The CDR3 nucleotides read TGTGCCAGCAGCGTATCTGGATCCACAGGGGATGGCTACACCTTC.